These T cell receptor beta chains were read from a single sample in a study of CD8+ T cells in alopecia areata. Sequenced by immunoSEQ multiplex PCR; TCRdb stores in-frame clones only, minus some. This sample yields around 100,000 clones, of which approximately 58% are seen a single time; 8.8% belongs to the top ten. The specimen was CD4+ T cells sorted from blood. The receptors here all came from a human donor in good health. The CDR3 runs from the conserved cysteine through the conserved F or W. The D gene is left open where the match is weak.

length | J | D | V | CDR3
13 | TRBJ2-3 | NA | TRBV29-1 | CSVVAWDTDTQYF
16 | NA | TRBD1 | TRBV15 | CATSRDSGTGLHEQYF
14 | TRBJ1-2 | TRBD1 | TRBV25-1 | CASSEQGARYGYTF
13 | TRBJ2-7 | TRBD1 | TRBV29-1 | CSVVWDRPYEQYF
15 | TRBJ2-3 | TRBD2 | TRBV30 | CAWSVHSGGGDTQYF
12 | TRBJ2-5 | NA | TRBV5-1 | CASSLVAGAQYF
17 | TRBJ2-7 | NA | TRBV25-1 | CASSEVNSEGNIYEQYF
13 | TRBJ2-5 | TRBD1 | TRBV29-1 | CSVAEGTGGAQYF
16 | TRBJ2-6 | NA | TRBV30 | CAWSVLSGSGANVLTF
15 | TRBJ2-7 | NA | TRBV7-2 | CASSLDPVAGREQYF
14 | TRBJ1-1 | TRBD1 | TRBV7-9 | CASSQDRGASEAFF
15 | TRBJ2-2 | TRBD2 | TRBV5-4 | CASSPRGGNTGELFF
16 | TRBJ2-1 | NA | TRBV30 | CAWSVLRHGYYNEQFF
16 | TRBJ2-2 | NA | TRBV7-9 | CASSQNSGRDTGELFF
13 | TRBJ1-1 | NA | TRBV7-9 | CASSPDGNTEAFF
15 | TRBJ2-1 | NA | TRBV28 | CASSWGRGSYNEQFF
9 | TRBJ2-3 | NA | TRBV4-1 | CASQPGPIF
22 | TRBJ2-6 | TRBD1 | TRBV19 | CASSSPLGDREPHPQGANVLTF
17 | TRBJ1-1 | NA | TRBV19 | CASSIGSARTMNTEAFF
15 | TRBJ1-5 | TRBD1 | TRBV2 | CASSSGTGSYQPQHF
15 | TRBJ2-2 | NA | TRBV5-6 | CASSLGAGNSGELFF
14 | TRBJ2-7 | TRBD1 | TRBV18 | CASSPWDRAYEQYF
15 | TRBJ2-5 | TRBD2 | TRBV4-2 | CASSQDQTSGETQYF
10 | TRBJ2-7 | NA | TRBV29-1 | CRIKTYEQYF
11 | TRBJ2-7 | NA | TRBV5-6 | CASSSSYEQYF
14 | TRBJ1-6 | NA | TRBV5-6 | CASSLADVRGHLHF
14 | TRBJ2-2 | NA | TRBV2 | CASSVGENTGELFF
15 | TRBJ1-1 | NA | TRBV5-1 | CASRAGTSVNTEAFF
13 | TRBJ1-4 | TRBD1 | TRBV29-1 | CSVSGGEGEKLFF
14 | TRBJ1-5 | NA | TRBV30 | CAWSGGGGNQPQHF
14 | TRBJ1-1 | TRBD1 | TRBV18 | CASSLGQGSTEAFF
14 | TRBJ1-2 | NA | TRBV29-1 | CSVEDTVMNYGYTF
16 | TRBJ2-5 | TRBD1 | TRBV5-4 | CASSLGTGGGQETQYF
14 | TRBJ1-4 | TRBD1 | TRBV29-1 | CSVANRGSNEKLFF
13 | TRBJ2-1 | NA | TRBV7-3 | CASTSAGYNEQFF
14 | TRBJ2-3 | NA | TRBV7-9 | CASSLVVATDTQYF
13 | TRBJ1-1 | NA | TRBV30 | CAWSANMNTEAFF
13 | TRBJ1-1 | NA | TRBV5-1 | CASAPGTNTEAFF
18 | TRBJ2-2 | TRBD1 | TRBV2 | CASRPRRDRGPNTGELFF
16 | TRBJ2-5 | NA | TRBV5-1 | CASSLGVQVDQETQYF
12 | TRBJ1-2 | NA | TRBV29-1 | CSAAGTYYGYTF
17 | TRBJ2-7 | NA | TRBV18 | CASSPAALRASRHEQYF
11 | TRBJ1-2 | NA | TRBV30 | CAWSTGRGYTF
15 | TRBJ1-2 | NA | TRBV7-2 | CASSLILTGGYGYTF
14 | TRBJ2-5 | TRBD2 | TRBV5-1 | CASSTGTSAETQYF
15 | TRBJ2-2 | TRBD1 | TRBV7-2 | CASSPQGAHTGELFF
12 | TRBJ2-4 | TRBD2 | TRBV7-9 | CASSSGGNIQYF
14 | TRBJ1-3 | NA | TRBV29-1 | CSVSGGNSGNTIYF
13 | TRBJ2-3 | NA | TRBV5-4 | CASSRASTDTQYF
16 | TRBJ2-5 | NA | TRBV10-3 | CAISESGREPQETQYF
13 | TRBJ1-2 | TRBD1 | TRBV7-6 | CASTSGQGRGYTF
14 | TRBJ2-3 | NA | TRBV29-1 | CSVGSPWGRDTQYF
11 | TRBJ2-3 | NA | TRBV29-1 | CSVADTDTQYF
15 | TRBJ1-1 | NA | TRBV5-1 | CASSLAAGTNTEAFF
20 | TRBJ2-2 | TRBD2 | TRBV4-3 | CASSQDPYRRGDFYTGELFF